This T cell receptor (beta chain) was documented in a study of blood T cell repertoires in COVID-19. Measured with immunoSEQ multiplex PCR; TCRdb has only the in-frame clones, and not every one. The sample has around 260,000 clones; around nine tenths are singletons. V lost 6 bases, J lost 0 bases, and 14 bases lay in between. In germline, CDR1 is KGHSH, CDR2 LQKENI. CDR3 length equals 15 residues. The sequencing sample was made of peripheral blood. The clonotype originates from a young man with active or convalescent COVID-19. J is TRBJ1-1 and V is TRBV18, with D possibly matching TRBD1 (6 bases). The CDR3 loop reads CASSVEQGMNTEAFF. The DNA for the CDR3 is TGTGCCAGCTCGGTGGAACAGGGAATGAACACTGAAGCTTTCTTT.